This entry is about one TCR beta chain. Per the original methods: The assay estimated nucleated cells by amplifying reference gene primers. Sequencing used immunoSEQ multiplex PCR; TCRdb keeps in-frame clones, though not all of them. Clone size and V and J calls were adopted from that table, with D and trimming inferred from the DNA. Of roughly 160,000 clones in the sample, approximately 81% were seen once. The CDR3 covers 13 residues. CDR1 is SGHVS, CDR2 FQNEAQ, per germline. Trimming removed 5 bases at V and 6 bases at J, with 11 bases between. This entry belongs to a study of blood T cell repertoires in COVID-19. The overall study: Samples of COVID-19 (acute and convalescent) were obtained from the United States, Italy and Spain. Nucleic acid was either cDNA or gDNA, and it came from T cells, B-cell-depleted T cells, or PBMCs.

This clonotype was obtained from a woman of 80 years or more with active or convalescent COVID-19. The chain carries TRBV7-8 and TRBJ2-1; a weak D match, TRBD2 (6 bases). Sequenced material: peripheral blood. The CDR3 DNA reads TGTGCCAGCAGCCAACCACTAGCCAATGAGCAGTTCTTC. Its protein product is CASSQPLANEQFF.